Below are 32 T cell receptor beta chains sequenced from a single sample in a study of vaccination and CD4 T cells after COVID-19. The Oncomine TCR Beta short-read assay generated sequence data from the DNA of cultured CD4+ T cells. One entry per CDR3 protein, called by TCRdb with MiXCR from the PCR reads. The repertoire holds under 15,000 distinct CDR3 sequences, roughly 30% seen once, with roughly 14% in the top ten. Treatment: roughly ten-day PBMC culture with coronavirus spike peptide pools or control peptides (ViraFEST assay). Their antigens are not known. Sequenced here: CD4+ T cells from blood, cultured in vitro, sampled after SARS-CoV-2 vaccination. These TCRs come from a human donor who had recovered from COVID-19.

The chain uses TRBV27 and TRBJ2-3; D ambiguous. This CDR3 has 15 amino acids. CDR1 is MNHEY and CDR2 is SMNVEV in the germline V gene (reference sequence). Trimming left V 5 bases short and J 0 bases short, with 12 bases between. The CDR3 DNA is TGTGCCAGCAGTCCTCCTAGGCCGAGCACAGATACGCAGTATTTT. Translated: CASSPPRPSTDTQYF.

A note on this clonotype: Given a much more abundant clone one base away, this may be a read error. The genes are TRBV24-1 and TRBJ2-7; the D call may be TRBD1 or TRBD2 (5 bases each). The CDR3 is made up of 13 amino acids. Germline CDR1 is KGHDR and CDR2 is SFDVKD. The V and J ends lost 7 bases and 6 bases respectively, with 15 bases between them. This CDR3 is CATRWDGICEQYF. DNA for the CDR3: TGTGCCACCAGATGGGACGGAATCTGCGAGCAGTACTTC.

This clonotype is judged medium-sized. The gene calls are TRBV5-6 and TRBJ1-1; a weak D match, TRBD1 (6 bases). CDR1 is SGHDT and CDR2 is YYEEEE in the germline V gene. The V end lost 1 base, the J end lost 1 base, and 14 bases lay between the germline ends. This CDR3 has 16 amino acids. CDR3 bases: TGTGCCAGCAGCTTGTTGGGGGGGGGCGGGAACACTGAAGCTTTCTTT. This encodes CASSLLGGGGNTEAFF.

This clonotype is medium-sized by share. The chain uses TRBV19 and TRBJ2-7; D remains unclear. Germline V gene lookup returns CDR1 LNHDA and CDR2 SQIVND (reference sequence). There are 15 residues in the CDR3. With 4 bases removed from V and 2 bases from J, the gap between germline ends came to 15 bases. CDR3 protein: CASSRSWTETYEQYF. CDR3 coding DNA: TGTGCCAGTAGTAGGTCATGGACCGAAACCTACGAGCAGTACTTC.

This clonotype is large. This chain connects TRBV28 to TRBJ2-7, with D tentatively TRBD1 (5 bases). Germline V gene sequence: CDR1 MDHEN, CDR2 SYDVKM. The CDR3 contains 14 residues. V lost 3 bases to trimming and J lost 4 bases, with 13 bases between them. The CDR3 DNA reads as TGTGCCAGCAGTTTCTCTGGGGCTGGTTACGAGCAGTACTTC. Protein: CASSFSGAGYEQYF.

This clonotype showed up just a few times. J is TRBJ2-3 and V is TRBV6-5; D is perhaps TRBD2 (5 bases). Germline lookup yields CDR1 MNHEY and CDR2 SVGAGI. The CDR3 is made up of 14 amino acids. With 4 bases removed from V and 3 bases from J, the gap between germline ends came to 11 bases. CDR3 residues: CASSFSRGTDTQYF. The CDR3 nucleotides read TGTGCCAGCAGTTTCTCTCGAGGGACAGATACGCAGTATTTT.

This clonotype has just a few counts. The CDR3 reads CASSVGEGTGKSNYGYTF. In nucleotides, the CDR3 is TGTGCCAGCAGTGTTGGAGAGGGGACAGGGAAGAGTAACTATGGCTACACCTTC. The chain combines TRBV6-1 with TRBJ1-2; 9 bases map to TRBD1. The CDR3 extends over 18 amino acids. After removal of 4 bases from V and 1 base from J, the junction contained 13 bases not matched to a gene. The germline gives CDR1 MNHNS, CDR2 SASEGT.

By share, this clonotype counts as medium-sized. The CDR3 nucleotides read TGTGCCAGCAGCTTAGATGGACTAGCGGGACGGGAGCAGTACTTC. Residues: CASSLDGLAGREQYF. The rearrangement joins TRBV7-2 to TRBJ2-7, with TRBD2 matching over 12 bases. This CDR3 spans 15 amino acids. Unmatched junction bases numbered 5, after V lost 1 base and J lost 7 bases. In germline, CDR1 is SGHTA, CDR2 FQGNSA. The variable domain in full, completed from reference TRBV7-2 and TRBJ2-7, reads GAGVSQSPSNKVTEKGKDVELRCDPISGHTALYWYRQSLGQGLEFLIYFQGNSAPDKSGLPSDRFSAERTGGSVSTLTIQRTQQEDSAVYLCASSLDGLAGREQYFGPGTRLTVT.

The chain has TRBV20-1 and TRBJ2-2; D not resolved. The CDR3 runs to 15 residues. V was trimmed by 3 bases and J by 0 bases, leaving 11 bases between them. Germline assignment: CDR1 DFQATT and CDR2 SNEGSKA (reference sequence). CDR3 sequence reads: CSARGSASNTGELFF. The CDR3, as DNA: TGCAGTGCTAGGGGATCGGCTTCGAACACCGGGGAGCTGTTTTTT.

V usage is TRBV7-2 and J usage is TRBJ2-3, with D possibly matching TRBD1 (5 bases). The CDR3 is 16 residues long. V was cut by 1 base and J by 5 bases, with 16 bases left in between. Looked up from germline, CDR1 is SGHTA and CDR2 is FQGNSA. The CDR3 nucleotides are TGTGCCAGCAGCTTAGGAGACAGAAGAGGTGTAGATACGCAGTATTTT. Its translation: CASSLGDRRGVDTQYF.

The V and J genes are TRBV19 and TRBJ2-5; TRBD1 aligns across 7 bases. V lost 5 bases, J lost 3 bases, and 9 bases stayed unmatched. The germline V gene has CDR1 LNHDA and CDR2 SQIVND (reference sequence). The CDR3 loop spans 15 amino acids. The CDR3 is CASSPRMQGEETQYF. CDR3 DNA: TGTGCCAGTAGTCCCCGAATGCAGGGGGAAGAGACCCAGTACTTC.

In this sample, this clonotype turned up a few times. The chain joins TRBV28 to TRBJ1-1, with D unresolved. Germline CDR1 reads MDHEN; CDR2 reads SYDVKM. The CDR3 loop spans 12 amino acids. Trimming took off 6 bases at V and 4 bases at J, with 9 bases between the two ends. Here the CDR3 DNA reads TGTGCCAGCAGGCGGGGAGGCACTGAAGCTTTCTTT. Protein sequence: CASRRGGTEAFF.

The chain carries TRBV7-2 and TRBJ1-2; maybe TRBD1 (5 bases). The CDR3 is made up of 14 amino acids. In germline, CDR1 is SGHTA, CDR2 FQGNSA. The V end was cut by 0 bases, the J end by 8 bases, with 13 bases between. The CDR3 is CASSLARGETGYTF. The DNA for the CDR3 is TGTGCCAGCAGCTTAGCTCGAGGGGAAACGGGCTACACCTTC.

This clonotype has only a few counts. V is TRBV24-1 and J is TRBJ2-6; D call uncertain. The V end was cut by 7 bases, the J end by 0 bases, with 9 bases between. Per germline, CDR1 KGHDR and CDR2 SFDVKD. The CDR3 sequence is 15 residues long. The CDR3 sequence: CATSHRISGANVLTF. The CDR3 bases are TGTGCCACCAGCCACAGAATCTCTGGGGCCAACGTCCTGACTTTC.

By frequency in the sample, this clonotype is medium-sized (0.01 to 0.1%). CDR3 protein: CASSLSGAFNQPQHF. Here the CDR3 DNA reads TGTGCCAGCAGTTTAAGCGGGGCCTTCAATCAGCCCCAGCATTTT. The chain recombines TRBV28 with TRBJ1-5; possible D gene TRBD1, 5 bases. Germline V gene sequence: CDR1 MDHEN, CDR2 SYDVKM. V was trimmed by 2 bases and J by 3 bases, leaving 11 bases between them. The CDR3 totals 15 residues.

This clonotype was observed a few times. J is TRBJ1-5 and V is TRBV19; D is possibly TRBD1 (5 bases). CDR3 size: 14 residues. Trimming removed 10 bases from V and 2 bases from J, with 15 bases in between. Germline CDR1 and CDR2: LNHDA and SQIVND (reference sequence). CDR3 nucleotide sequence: TGTGCCACAGCCTGGGGGAACGGCAATCAGCCCCAGCATTTT. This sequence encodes CATAWGNGNQPQHF.

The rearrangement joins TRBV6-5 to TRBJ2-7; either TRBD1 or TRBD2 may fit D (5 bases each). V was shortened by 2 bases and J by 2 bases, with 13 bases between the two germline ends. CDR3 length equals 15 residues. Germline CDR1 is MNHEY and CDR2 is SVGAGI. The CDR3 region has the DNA TGTGCCAGCAGTTACGATGGGGGTTGGCCCTACGAGCAGTACTTC. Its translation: CASSYDGGWPYEQYF.

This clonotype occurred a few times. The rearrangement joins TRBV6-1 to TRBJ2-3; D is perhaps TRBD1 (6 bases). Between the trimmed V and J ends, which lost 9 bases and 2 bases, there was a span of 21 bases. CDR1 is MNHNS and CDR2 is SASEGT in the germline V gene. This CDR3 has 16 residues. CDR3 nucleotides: TGTGCCAGGCACCGTGACAGGCCCTCCCACACAGATACGCAGTATTTT. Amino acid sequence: CARHRDRPSHTDTQYF.

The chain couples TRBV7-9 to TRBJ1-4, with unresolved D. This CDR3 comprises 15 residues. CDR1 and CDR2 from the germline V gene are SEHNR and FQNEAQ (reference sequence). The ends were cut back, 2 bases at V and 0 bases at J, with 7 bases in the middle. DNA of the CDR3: TGTGCCAGCAGCTTACTGTCCGCAACTAATGAAAAACTGTTTTTT. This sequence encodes CASSLLSATNEKLFF. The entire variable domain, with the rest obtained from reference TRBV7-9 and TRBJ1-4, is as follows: DTGVSQNPRHKITKRGQNVTFRCDPISEHNRLYWYRQTLGQGPEFLTYFQNEAQLEKSRLLSDRFSAERPKGSFSTLEIQRTEQGDSAMYLCASSLLSATNEKLFFGSGTQLSVL.

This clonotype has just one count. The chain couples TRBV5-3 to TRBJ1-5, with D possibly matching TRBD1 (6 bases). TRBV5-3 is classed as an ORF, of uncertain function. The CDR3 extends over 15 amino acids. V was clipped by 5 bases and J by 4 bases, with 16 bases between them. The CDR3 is CARRCPGHLNQPQHF. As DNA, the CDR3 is TGTGCCAGAAGATGCCCGGGACACCTTAATCAGCCCCAGCATTTT.

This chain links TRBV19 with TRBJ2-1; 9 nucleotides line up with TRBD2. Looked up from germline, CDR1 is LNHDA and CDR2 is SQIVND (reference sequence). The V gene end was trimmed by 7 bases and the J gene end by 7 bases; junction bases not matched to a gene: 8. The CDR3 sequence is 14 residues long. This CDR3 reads CASKRAGGGNEQFF. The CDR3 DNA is TGTGCCAGTAAGAGAGCGGGAGGTGGTAATGAGCAGTTCTTC.

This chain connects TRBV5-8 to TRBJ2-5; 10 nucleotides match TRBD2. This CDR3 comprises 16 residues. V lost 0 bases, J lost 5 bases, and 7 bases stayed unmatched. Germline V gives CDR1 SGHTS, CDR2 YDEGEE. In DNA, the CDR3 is TGTGCCAGCAGCTTGGGCCTAGCGGGAGAAGCGGAGACCCAGTACTTC. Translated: CASSLGLAGEAETQYF.

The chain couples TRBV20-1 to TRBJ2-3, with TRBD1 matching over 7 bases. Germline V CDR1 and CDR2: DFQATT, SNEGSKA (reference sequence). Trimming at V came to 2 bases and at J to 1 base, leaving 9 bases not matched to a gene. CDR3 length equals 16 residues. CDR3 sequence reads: CSARPPPGGRTDTQYF. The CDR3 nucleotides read TGCAGTGCTAGACCCCCCCCAGGGGGTCGCACAGATACGCAGTATTTT.

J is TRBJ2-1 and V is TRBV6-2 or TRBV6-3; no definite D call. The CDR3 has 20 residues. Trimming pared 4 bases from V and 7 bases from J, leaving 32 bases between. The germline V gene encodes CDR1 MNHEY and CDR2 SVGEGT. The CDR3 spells CASSSRLERASSSLKNEQFF. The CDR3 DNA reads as TGTGCCAGCAGTTCTAGGTTGGAGAGAGCCTCGTCGAGTTTAAAAAATGAGCAGTTCTTC.

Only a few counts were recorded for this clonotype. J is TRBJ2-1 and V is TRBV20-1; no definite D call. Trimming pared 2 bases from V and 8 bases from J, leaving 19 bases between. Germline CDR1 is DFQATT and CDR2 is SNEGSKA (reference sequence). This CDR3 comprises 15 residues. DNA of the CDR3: TGCAGTGCTAGACCCAGGCCACGGACCTCGCATGAGCAGTTCTTC. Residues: CSARPRPRTSHEQFF.

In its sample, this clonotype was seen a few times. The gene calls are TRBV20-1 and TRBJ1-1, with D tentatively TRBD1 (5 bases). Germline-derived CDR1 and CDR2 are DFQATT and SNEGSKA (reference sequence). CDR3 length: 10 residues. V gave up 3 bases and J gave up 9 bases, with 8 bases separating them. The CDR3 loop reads CSARGQKAFF. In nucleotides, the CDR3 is TGCAGTGCTAGGGGGCAGAAAGCTTTCTTT.

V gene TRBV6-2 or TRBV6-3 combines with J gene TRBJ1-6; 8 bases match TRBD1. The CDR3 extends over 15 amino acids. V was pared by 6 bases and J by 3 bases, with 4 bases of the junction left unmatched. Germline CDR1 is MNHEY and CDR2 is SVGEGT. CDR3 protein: CASSRGQGYNSPLHF. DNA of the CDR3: TGTGCCAGCAGCCGCGGACAGGGCTATAATTCACCCCTCCACTTT.

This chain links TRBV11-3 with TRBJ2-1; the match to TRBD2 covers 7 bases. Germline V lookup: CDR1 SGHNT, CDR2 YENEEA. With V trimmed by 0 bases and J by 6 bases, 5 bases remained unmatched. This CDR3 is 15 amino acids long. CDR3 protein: CASSLEAGVRNEQFF. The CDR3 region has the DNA TGTGCCAGCAGCTTAGAGGCGGGAGTGCGCAATGAGCAGTTCTTC.

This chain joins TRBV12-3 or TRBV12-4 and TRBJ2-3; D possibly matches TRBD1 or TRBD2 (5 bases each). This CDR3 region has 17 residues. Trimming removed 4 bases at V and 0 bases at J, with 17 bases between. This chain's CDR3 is CASSSILRDGSTDTQYF. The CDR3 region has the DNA TGTGCCAGCAGTTCCATACTCCGGGACGGTAGCACAGATACGCAGTATTTT.

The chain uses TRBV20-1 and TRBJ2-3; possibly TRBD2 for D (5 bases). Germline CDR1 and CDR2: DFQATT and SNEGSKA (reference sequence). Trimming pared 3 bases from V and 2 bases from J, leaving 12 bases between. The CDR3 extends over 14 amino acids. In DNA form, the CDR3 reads TGCAGTGCTAGGCCCCCGGGAACCACAGATACGCAGTATTTT. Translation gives CSARPPGTTDTQYF.

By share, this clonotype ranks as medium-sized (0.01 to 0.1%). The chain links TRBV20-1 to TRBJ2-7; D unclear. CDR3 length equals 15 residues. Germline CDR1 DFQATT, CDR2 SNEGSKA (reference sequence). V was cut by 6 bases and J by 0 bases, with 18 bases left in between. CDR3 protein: CSATDRANGSYEQYF. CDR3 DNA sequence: TGCAGTGCAACCGATAGGGCGAACGGCTCCTACGAGCAGTACTTC.

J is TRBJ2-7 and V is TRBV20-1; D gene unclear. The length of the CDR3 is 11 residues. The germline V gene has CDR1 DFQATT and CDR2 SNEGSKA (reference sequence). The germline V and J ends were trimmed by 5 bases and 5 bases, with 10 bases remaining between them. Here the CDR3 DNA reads TGCAGTGCTCCACCGCACCACGAGCAGTACTTC. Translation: CSAPPHHEQYF.